The source of this T cell receptor beta chain is a study of control samples from healthy donors and cancer patients (dated by TCRdb to 2019 to 2021). Deletion took 4 bases off V and 2 bases off J, with a span of 16 bases between the germline ends. CDR1 and CDR2 (SGHRS, YFSETQ) derive from the germline V gene. The cysteine opens and the phenylalanine closes a CDR3 of 15 amino acids. Here the CDR3 DNA is all that survives: 45 bases in frame from base 1. The library was generated by the immunoSEQ multiplex PCR assay. TCRdb carries this immuneACCESS record with in-frame sequences only. Its versions omit some clonotypes, under half of them owing to an unresolved V gene in the studies checked, with the rest unexplained. The sample includes some 79,000 clones, with 90% to 95% observed a single time. 0.95% to 1.5% of the sample belongs to the ten largest clones. Remarks on this clone: What this receptor recognizes is not known. It has no much larger one-base neighbor in the sample; base qualities were not kept.

The TCR originated in a woman aged 40 to 49 with lung cancer. The rearranged chain carries TRBV5-1 and TRBJ2-7, and perhaps TRBD1 as D gene, on 7 matching bases. The specimen was PBMCs. The nucleotide sequence reads as follows: TGCGCCAGCAGCCCACGGGGGACAGCAACCTACGAGCAGTACTTC. It translates to CASSPRGTATYEQYF.